These 10 T cell receptor beta chains originate from one sample sequenced in a study of early T cells in non-severe SARS-CoV-2 infection. TCRdb itself ran the 5' RACE reads through MiXCR, one entry per CDR3 protein. Seen here are fewer than 100,000 distinct CDR3 sequences, approximately 12% observed once, and the top ten hold more than 3%. Sample: whole blood. Receptors originate from an adult who was a healthcare worker with PCR-confirmed SARS-CoV-2 infection or an uninfected control (not recorded which).

This clonotype turned up a few times. The chain couples TRBV20-1 to TRBJ2-5, with TRBD1 identical over 7 bases. Germline V gene lookup returns CDR1 DFQATT and CDR2 SNEGSKA (reference sequence). The CDR3 has 14 residues. V shed 5 bases, J shed 5 bases, and the junction held 11 bases outside the gene matches. The CDR3 sequence: CSARQQGSGETQYF. CDR3 sequence (DNA): TGCAGTGCTCGCCAACAGGGGTCGGGGGAGACCCAGTACTTC.

The table lists this clonotype with many counts. CDR3 coding DNA: TGTGCCAGCAGCCAAGACGGGTTGAACACTGAAGCTTTCTTT. Residues: CASSQDGLNTEAFF. The chain joins TRBV3-1 to TRBJ1-1; D is ambiguous. The CDR3 has 14 amino acids. The V and J ends lost 0 bases and 0 bases respectively, with 5 bases between them. Germline loops: CDR1 LGHDT, CDR2 YNNKEL (reference sequence).

J is TRBJ2-3 and V is TRBV2, with TRBD2 identical over 8 bases. The CDR3 has 13 residues. The germline V gene has CDR1 SNHLY and CDR2 FYNNEI. The CDR3 DNA follows: TGTGGCGAACCGGGACTAGATCCAGATACGCAGTATTTT. It codes for CGEPGLDPDTQYF.

This rearrangement joins TRBV10-2 to TRBJ2-5; 9 nucleotides align to TRBD2. Germline CDR1 and CDR2: WSHSY and SAAADI. Germline trimming cut 4 bases from V and 2 bases from J; bases unmatched to any gene: 8. The CDR3 runs to 16 residues. The CDR3 DNA reads as TGCGCCAGCAGTGGGGCTAGCGGGGCCCTACAAGAGACCCAGTACTTC. This encodes CASSGASGALQETQYF.

Ten or more counts support this clonotype. The V gene is TRBV20-1, the J gene TRBJ2-7, with TRBD2 as a possible D gene (5 bases). The CDR3 is 14 amino acids. CDR1 and CDR2 from the germline V gene are DFQATT and SNEGSKA (reference sequence). V shed 5 bases and J shed 2 bases, with 16 bases lying between them. The CDR3 loop reads CSAPFRGEPYEQYF. DNA of the CDR3: TGCAGTGCTCCCTTTCGGGGAGAACCCTACGAGCAGTACTTC.

The V gene is TRBV12-3 or TRBV12-4, the J gene TRBJ2-1; 8 nucleotides align to TRBD2. The CDR3 is made up of 14 amino acids. V shed 5 bases, J shed 10 bases, and the junction held 10 bases outside the gene matches. CDR3 sequence reads: CASSPGLGLREQFF. CDR3 bases: TGTGCCAGCAGTCCGGGACTAGGGCTGAGGGAGCAGTTCTTC.

This clonotype was detected a few times. V is TRBV5-1 and J is TRBJ2-3, with D unclear. V lost 8 bases and J 4 bases, leaving 5 bases between the germline ends. Germline CDR1 reads SGHRS; CDR2 reads YFSETQ. The CDR3 has 10 residues. The CDR3 nucleotides read TGCGCCAGAAGCCCAGATACGCAGTATTTT. Translating it yields CARSPDTQYF.

This clonotype was recorded many times. The chain has TRBV27 and TRBJ1-5; D gene unclear. Trimming took off 2 bases at V and 4 bases at J, with 6 bases between the two ends. The CDR3 runs to 13 residues. Germline CDR1 reads MNHEY; CDR2 reads SMNVEV (reference sequence). The CDR3 sequence: CASSLVGNQPQHF. CDR3 nucleotide sequence: TGTGCCAGCAGTTTAGTGGGGAATCAGCCCCAGCATTTT.

On this clonotype itself: Possible read error: a much larger clone is one base away. The rearrangement links TRBV9 to TRBJ1-6; 7 bases are shared with TRBD1. This CDR3 has 17 amino acids. The germline V gene encodes CDR1 SGDLS and CDR2 YYNGEE. The CDR3 DNA is TGTGCCAGCAGCGTAGCCCCGACAGGGAAGGGAGGTTCACCCCACCACTTT. Amino acid sequence: CASSVAPTGKGGSPHHF. Using reference TRBV9 and TRBJ1-6 for the parts outside the CDR3, the full variable domain is DSGVTQTPKHLITATGQRVTLRCSPRSGDLSVYWYQQSLDQGLQFLIQYYNGEERAKGNILERFSAQQFPDLHSELNLSSLELGDSALYFCASSVAPTGKGGSPHHFGNGTRLTVT.

Details on this clonotype: Since a much larger clone is just one base distant, this may be a read error. The chain employs TRBV7-9 and TRBJ2-3, with D unresolved. Germline-derived CDR1 and CDR2 are SEHNR and FQNEAQ (reference sequence). Trimming took off 5 bases at V and 1 base at J, with 7 bases between the two ends. CDR3 length: 13 residues. DNA of the CDR3: TGTGCCAGCAGCCCCGAAGGCACAGATACGCAGTATTTT. The encoded protein is CASSPEGTDTQYF. The full variable domain, with the rest looked up from reference TRBV7-9 and TRBJ2-3, is DTGVSQNPRHKITKRGQNVTFRCDPISEHNRLYWYRQTLGQGPEFLTYFQNEAQLEKSRLLSDRFSAERPKGSFSTLEIQRTEQGDSAMYLCASSPEGTDTQYFGPGTRLTVL.